These 18 T cell receptor beta chains originate from one sample sequenced in a study of T cell responses to AZD1222 COVID-19 vaccine. Produced via immunoSEQ multiplex PCR; TCRdb's table is partial and in-frame only. The sample has about 140,000 clones; around 88% are singletons. Sequencing used peripheral blood, obtained on day 0 of AZD1222 vaccination. These receptors originate from an adult in good health.

The gene calls are TRBV13 and TRBJ2-5; TRBD1 or TRBD2 may be the D gene (6 bases each). The CDR3 consists of 15 residues. Trimming took 2 bases from V and 4 from J, leaving 14 bases between them. The germline V gene has CDR1 PRHDT and CDR2 FYEKMQ (reference sequence). The CDR3 loop reads CASSLRGEGGETQYF. DNA of the CDR3: TGTGCCAGCAGCTTAAGGGGTGAGGGGGGAGAGACCCAGTACTTC.

The chain carries TRBV20-1 and TRBJ2-7, with 10 bases lining up with TRBD2. J was trimmed by 7 bases and V by 6 bases; bases with no gene match: 9. The CDR3 runs 13 residues. CDR1 is DFQATT and CDR2 is SNEGSKA in the germline V gene (reference sequence). The CDR3 reads CSASSLAGDEQYF. Written as DNA, the CDR3 is TGCAGTGCCAGTTCCCTAGCGGGAGATGAGCAGTACTTC.

The CDR3 here is CASSEATGTPTHTQYF. CDR3 DNA: TGTGCCAGCAGTGAAGCCACGGGGACCCCCACGCATACGCAGTATTTT. The chain has TRBV6-1 and TRBJ2-3; the D gene could be TRBD1 or TRBD2 (5 bases each). CDR1 is MNHNS, CDR2 SASEGT, per germline. Trimming removed 0 bases at V and 7 bases at J, with 17 bases between. The CDR3 has 16 residues.

The chain carries TRBV7-9 and TRBJ1-3, with TRBD1 matching over 8 bases. The junction had 6 bases not matched to a gene; V was cut back by 3 bases and J by 2 bases. CDR3 size: 16 residues. Germline lookup yields CDR1 SEHNR and CDR2 FQNEAQ (reference sequence). CDR3 DNA: TGTGCCAGCAGCTTCTCGGACAGGGCTACTGGAAACACCATATATTTT. As protein: CASSFSDRATGNTIYF.

As to this clone: Compared with germline, one end of the junction differs, possibly owing to a read error. The chain combines TRBV27 with TRBJ1-1; possibly TRBD1 for D (6 bases). This CDR3 region has 9 residues. Germline CDR1 and CDR2: MNHEY and SMNVEV (reference sequence). Here the CDR3 reads CASSFRGAF. The CDR3 nucleotides are TGTGCCAGCAGTTTTCGGGGGGCCTTT.

This chain joins TRBV9 and TRBJ1-2, with TRBD1 identical over 7 bases. The V segment lost 0 bases and the J segment 2 bases; nucleotides outside the gene matches: 4. This CDR3 has 15 residues. From germline, CDR1 is SGDLS and CDR2 YYNGEE. The CDR3 spells CASSVVSTGNYGYTF. For the CDR3, the DNA is TGTGCCAGCAGCGTAGTATCGACAGGGAACTATGGCTACACCTTC.

This CDR3 is CASSPLAGVRSSYNEQFF. The CDR3 DNA sequence: TGCGCCAGCAGCCCACTAGCGGGAGTACGAAGTTCCTACAATGAGCAGTTCTTC. The genes are TRBV5-1 and TRBJ2-1; 11 nucleotides align to TRBD2. This CDR3 comprises 18 residues. The V gene end was trimmed by 4 bases and the J gene end by 1 base; junction bases not matched to a gene: 10. CDR1 and CDR2 (germline): SGHRS, YFSETQ.

The chain couples TRBV5-6 to TRBJ2-3, with D uncertain. The CDR3 is 13 residues long. Germline CDR1 SGHDT, CDR2 YYEEEE. V lost 0 bases and J 6 bases, leaving 8 bases between the germline ends. CDR3 amino acids: CASSLERSDTQYF. The CDR3 DNA reads as TGTGCCAGCAGCTTGGAGCGTTCGGATACGCAGTATTTT.

The chain employs TRBV7-2 and TRBJ1-2; no clear D. In germline, CDR1 is SGHTA, CDR2 FQGNSA. V gave up 0 bases and J gave up 2 bases, with 4 bases separating them. The CDR3 consists of 13 residues. The CDR3, as DNA: TGTGCCAGCAGCTTAGCAGGGAACTATGGCTACACCTTC. Translating it yields CASSLAGNYGYTF.

J is TRBJ2-5 and V is TRBV28; D possibly corresponds to TRBD2 (5 bases). CDR1 and CDR2 from the germline V gene are MDHEN and SYDVKM. Trimming shortened V by 4 bases and J by 5 bases, and 17 bases separated the two germline ends. The CDR3 totals 15 residues. This CDR3 is CASSYYVSGSETQYF. CDR3 DNA sequence: TGTGCCAGCAGTTATTATGTATCGGGGTCGGAGACCCAGTACTTC.

In regard to this clone: This CDR3 is also generated by other DNA sequences in the sample. The chain recombines TRBV27 with TRBJ2-7; 8 bases line up with TRBD2. The length of the CDR3 is 14 residues. V lost 3 bases, J lost 1 base, and 2 bases stayed unmatched. The germline V gene has CDR1 MNHEY and CDR2 SMNVEV (reference sequence). The CDR3 loop is CASSLRGDSYEQYF. The CDR3 coding sequence is TGTGCCAGCAGTTTGCGGGGGGATTCCTACGAGCAGTACTTC.

The chain carries TRBV6-5 and TRBJ2-7; 7 bases fit TRBD1. Germline V lookup: CDR1 MNHEY, CDR2 SVGAGI. This CDR3 spans 13 amino acids. The junction had 10 bases not matched to a gene; V was cut back by 4 bases and J by 10 bases. DNA for the CDR3: TGTGCCAGCAGTTCTCCCGGGACAGCCTCACAGTACTTC. Amino acid sequence: CASSSPGTASQYF.

CDR3 residues: CSASQLARETQYF. CDR3 DNA: TGCAGTGCTAGTCAACTAGCGAGGGAGACCCAGTACTTC. The chain recombines TRBV20-1 with TRBJ2-5; 7 nucleotides agree with TRBD2. CDR1 and CDR2 from the germline V gene are DFQATT and SNEGSKA (reference sequence). The CDR3 has 13 amino acids. The V gene end was trimmed by 3 bases and the J gene end by 5 bases; junction bases not matched to a gene: 6.

This clone occurred once. This chain links TRBV28 with TRBJ2-7, with a tentative D call TRBD2 (7 bases). Germline V lookup: CDR1 MDHEN, CDR2 SYDVKM. This CDR3 has 15 residues. V lost 6 bases and J lost 2, with 17 bases in between. In DNA, the CDR3 is TGTGCCAGCAGCCTAGTAAAGGGGGGGGCCTACGAGCAGTACTTC. Protein product: CASSLVKGGAYEQYF.

J is TRBJ1-3 and V is TRBV4-1, with TRBD1 as a possible D gene (6 bases). The germline V gene encodes CDR1 MGHRA and CDR2 YSYEKL. The V gene lost 3 bases and the J gene lost 5 bases, with 11 bases spanning the gap. The CDR3 has 14 residues. In DNA form, the CDR3 reads TGCGCCAGCAGCCAGCCGGGGGCGAGAAACACCATATATTTT. It codes for CASSQPGARNTIYF.

A word on this clone: Different DNA sequences within this sample yield the same CDR3. J is TRBJ1-2 and V is TRBV18; D gene unclear. Trimming removed 0 bases from V and 8 bases from J, with 10 bases in between. Germline CDR1 KGHSH, CDR2 LQKENI. The CDR3 runs 13 residues. In nucleotides, the CDR3 is TGTGCCAGCTCACCACCTGCTGGGGTCGGCTACACCTTC. It translates to CASSPPAGVGYTF.

V is TRBV2 and J is TRBJ2-6; maybe TRBD1 (6 bases). The germline gives CDR1 SNHLY, CDR2 FYNNEI. V was trimmed by 3 bases and J by 2 bases, leaving 8 bases between them. The CDR3 is 15 amino acids. The CDR3 region is CASSEAGAGANVLTF. CDR3 nucleotides: TGTGCCAGCAGTGAGGCAGGGGCTGGGGCCAACGTCCTGACTTTC.

This rearrangement joins TRBV6-5 to TRBJ2-7, with 9 bases matching TRBD1. With V trimmed by 3 bases and J by 4 bases, 7 bases remained unmatched. The CDR3 has 15 amino acids. The germline V gene has CDR1 MNHEY and CDR2 SVGAGI. The chain's CDR3 is CASSYGGQGSYEQYF. CDR3 coding DNA: TGTGCCAGCAGTTATGGAGGACAGGGGTCGTACGAGCAGTACTTC.